This T cell receptor beta chain was recorded in a study of cytomegalovirus exposure and HLA in healthy donors. Study conclusions and caveats: Whilst most TCR sequences proved rare, a subset of public TCRs occurred across many donors. Among TCR beta chains, those listed as cytomegalovirus-associated numbered more than 150.

This PCR relied on a set of 60 Vbeta primers and 13 Jbeta primers. Profiled with immunoSEQ multiplex PCR; TCRdb holds only in-frame clones, not every one. The repertoire includes under 200,000 clones, around 77% of them detected once, and roughly 1.9% sits in the top ten. Each donor was nominally healthy when sampled (though unrecorded immune exposures were likely). Notes on this clone: Antigen unknown.

V gave up 1 base and J gave up 5 bases; unmatched junction bases: 8. The CDR3 runs 17 residues. CDR1 and CDR2 from the germline V gene are SGHRS and YFSETQ. The TCR sequence derives from a woman aged 30 to 39 in good health and CMV-seropositive. The chain couples TRBV5-1 to TRBJ2-1, with TRBD1 identical over 11 bases. Specimen: PBMCs. The CDR3 region has the DNA TGCGCCAGCAGCTTGCTGGCCGGGACAGGGGGAAACAATGAGCAGTTCTTC. This sequence encodes CASSLLAGTGGNNEQFF.